This entry lists 5 T cell receptor beta chains sequenced from one sample in a study of CD8 T cells in ankylosing spondylitis. MiXCR was run by TCRdb on the 5' RACE reads, yielding one entry per CDR3 protein. The sample holds approximately 290,000 distinct CDR3 sequences, 20% seen once. The specimen was blood, either unsorted or a sorted T cell fraction (not recorded which). The receptors shown here come from a female donor with ankylosing spondylitis or in good health (not recorded which).

In its sample, this clonotype was seen a few times. The chain combines TRBV10-3 with TRBJ1-1, with D unresolved. Trimming pared 2 bases from V and 0 bases from J, leaving 13 bases between. CDR3 length: 16 residues. Per germline, CDR1 ENHRY and CDR2 SYGVKD. CDR3 DNA: TGTGCCATCAGTGAGAGCCCACGGACCATGAACACTGAAGCTTTCTTT. This translates into CAISESPRTMNTEAFF.

This clonotype was recorded many times. The chain employs TRBV20-1 and TRBJ2-7; maybe TRBD1 (6 bases). This CDR3 is built from 11 residues. V lost 4 bases to trimming and J lost 3 bases, with 7 bases between them. Germline CDR1 and CDR2: DFQATT and SNEGSKA (reference sequence). CDR3 DNA sequence: TGCAGTGCTATACAGGGCTACGAGCAGTACTTC. It specifies CSAIQGYEQYF.

The chain employs TRBV27 and TRBJ2-3; D is undetermined. The germline V gene encodes CDR1 MNHEY and CDR2 SMNVEV (reference sequence). Trimming removed 5 bases at V and 3 bases at J, with 12 bases between. This CDR3 contains 14 residues. CDR3 nucleotide sequence: TGTGCCAGCAGTCTTAGGGCTACGACAGATACGCAGTATTTT. It specifies CASSLRATTDTQYF.

This chain joins TRBV4-2 and TRBJ2-2; the match to TRBD2 covers 11 bases. The J segment lost 5 bases and the V segment lost 8 bases, leaving 22 bases of the junction unmatched. The CDR3 is made up of 20 amino acids. Germline V gene lookup returns CDR1 LGHNA and CDR2 YNFKEQ. CDR3 loop: CASSGLRGYSGRERTGELFF. For the CDR3, the DNA is TGTGCCAGCTCAGGACTCCGAGGGTATAGCGGGAGGGAGAGGACCGGGGAGCTGTTTTTT.

This chain connects TRBV29-1 to TRBJ1-1; 9 nucleotides line up with TRBD1. V shed 7 bases, J shed 9 bases, and the junction held 15 bases outside the gene matches. Germline V lookup: CDR1 SQVTM, CDR2 ANQGSEA. CDR3 size: 14 residues. CDR3 protein: CSASRDRAVSKAFF. The CDR3, as DNA: TGCAGCGCCTCAAGGGACAGGGCAGTAAGCAAAGCTTTCTTT.